A selection of T cell receptor beta chains follows, all from one sample in a study of T cell responses to AZD1222 COVID-19 vaccine. The protocol was immunoSEQ multiplex PCR, while the TCRdb copy is restricted to in-frame clones and leaves out a portion. Altogether 130,000 to 150,000 clones are present, roughly nine tenths being singletons, with the ten largest covering 1.5% to 2%. The sample consisted of peripheral blood, taken on day 0 of AZD1222 vaccination. These receptors came from an adult in good health. CDR3s include the opening cysteine and the closing phenylalanine or tryptophan. D genes are given only for firm matches. A clone size is listed for some rows: how often the clone was seen (once, few, many), or a class if it is expanded.

CDR3 DNA: TGTGCCAGCAGCGTCAACCCCGGGACAGGGCTCAATTCACCCCTCCACTTT; CDR3 protein: CASSVNPGTGLNSPLHF; D gene: TRBD1; J gene: TRBJ1-6; V gene: TRBV5-5; clone size: -
CDR3 DNA: TGTGCCAGCAGCACGACAGGGGGCCTGGATCAGCCCCAGCATTTT; CDR3 protein: CASSTTGGLDQPQHF; D gene: TRBD1; J gene: TRBJ1-5; V gene: TRBV5-7; clone size: -
CDR3 DNA: TGTGCCAGCAGCATAACACAGGGGGCTTCCTACAATGAGCAGTTCTTC; CDR3 protein: CASSITQGASYNEQFF; D gene: TRBD1; J gene: TRBJ2-1; V gene: TRBV5-4; clone size: -
CDR3 DNA: TGCAGCGTTGCGCCGGCGGGGGGCCCGGAGACCCAGTACTTC; CDR3 protein: CSVAPAGGPETQYF; D gene: TRBD2; J gene: TRBJ2-5; V gene: TRBV29-1; clone size: -
CDR3 DNA: TGTGCCAGCAGCTTAACCGCAGGGGGGGAAGGGACTGAAGCTTTCTTT; CDR3 protein: CASSLTAGGEGTEAFF; D gene: TRBD1; J gene: TRBJ1-1; V gene: TRBV7-2; clone size: -
CDR3 DNA: TGCGCCAGCAGCCACGCAGGGACAGGGGATTACGAGCAGTACTTC; CDR3 protein: CASSHAGTGDYEQYF; D gene: TRBD1; J gene: TRBJ2-7; V gene: TRBV4-3; clone size: few
CDR3 DNA: TGTGCCAGCTCACCCCGACTAGCACGAACCGGGGAGCTGTTTTTT; CDR3 protein: CASSPRLARTGELFF; D gene: TRBD2; J gene: TRBJ2-2; V gene: TRBV18; clone size: -
CDR3 DNA: TGTGCCAGCAGCCGACACAATGAGCAGTTCTTC; CDR3 protein: CASSRHNEQFF; D gene: -; J gene: TRBJ2-1; V gene: TRBV6-5; clone size: -
CDR3 DNA: TGTGCCAGCAGCCAGGCTGCGCGGGGGGTAGGAATCAATGAGCAGTTCTTC; CDR3 protein: CASSQAARGVGINEQFF; D gene: TRBD2; J gene: TRBJ2-1; V gene: TRBV5-4; clone size: -
CDR3 DNA: TGTGCCAGCAGCGCCGGACAGGGTTCTAACTATGGCTACACCTTC; CDR3 protein: CASSAGQGSNYGYTF; D gene: TRBD1; J gene: TRBJ1-2; V gene: TRBV2; clone size: -
CDR3 DNA: TGTGCCAGCAGTGAATTGGGGAGGAATGAGCAGTTCTTC; CDR3 protein: CASSELGRNEQFF; D gene: -; J gene: TRBJ2-1; V gene: TRBV2; clone size: once
CDR3 DNA: TGCGCCAGCAGCTTGGGAGGGCAGGGTGGCTACACCTTC; CDR3 protein: CASSLGGQGGYTF; D gene: -; J gene: TRBJ1-2; V gene: TRBV5-1; clone size: -
CDR3 DNA: TGCGCCAGCAGGACTTATACCAGGGCGCACGGCACTGAAGCTTTCTTT; CDR3 protein: CASRTYTRAHGTEAFF; D gene: -; J gene: TRBJ1-1; V gene: TRBV5-1; clone size: -
CDR3 DNA: TGCGCCAGCAGCTCTACTAGCGGGGGGACCTACAATGAGCAGTTCTTC; CDR3 protein: CASSSTSGGTYNEQFF; D gene: TRBD2; J gene: TRBJ2-1; V gene: TRBV5-1; clone size: -
CDR3 DNA: TGCAGCGTTGACGGTTTTTCGGCGAACACTGAAGCTTTCTTT; CDR3 protein: CSVDGFSANTEAFF; D gene: -; J gene: TRBJ1-1; V gene: TRBV29-1; clone size: -
CDR3 DNA: TGTGCCAGCAGGGTAGACAGGGGCCCGCTCTATGGCTACACCTTC; CDR3 protein: CASRVDRGPLYGYTF; D gene: TRBD1; J gene: TRBJ1-2; V gene: TRBV2; clone size: -
CDR3 DNA: TGCGCCAGCAGCTTCACCCCAACCCTCAACACCGGGGAGCTGTTTTTT; CDR3 protein: CASSFTPTLNTGELFF; D gene: -; J gene: TRBJ2-2; V gene: TRBV5-1; clone size: -
CDR3 DNA: TGTGCCTGGAGTGTAAACTCAGCGGGGGTCGGTTCACCCCTCCACTTT; CDR3 protein: CAWSVNSAGVGSPLHF; D gene: -; J gene: TRBJ1-6; V gene: TRBV30; clone size: -
CDR3 DNA: TGTGCCAGCAGCTTGGCTTGGCAGGCTCAAGAGACCCAGTACTTC; CDR3 protein: CASSLAWQAQETQYF; D gene: -; J gene: TRBJ2-5; V gene: TRBV7-2; clone size: -
CDR3 DNA: TGTGCCAGCAGCTTATCGGCCCCTTGGGAGCAGTTCTTC; CDR3 protein: CASSLSAPWEQFF; D gene: -; J gene: TRBJ2-1; V gene: TRBV7-9; clone size: -
CDR3 DNA: TGCGCCAGCAGCCAAGATCTACAGCACTATGGCTACACCTTC; CDR3 protein: CASSQDLQHYGYTF; D gene: -; J gene: TRBJ1-2; V gene: TRBV4-3; clone size: -
CDR3 DNA: TGTGCCAGCAGCCAAGATATGCGGGGGGCCTACACCTTC; CDR3 protein: CASSQDMRGAYTF; D gene: -; J gene: TRBJ1-2; V gene: TRBV4-2; clone size: -
CDR3 DNA: TGTGCCATGAAGGACACTTCGAACACTGAAGCTTTCTTT; CDR3 protein: CAMKDTSNTEAFF; D gene: -; J gene: TRBJ1-1; V gene: TRBV10-3; clone size: once
CDR3 DNA: TGTGCCAGCACTAAAATTTCGGGCGAAAAACTGTTTTTT; CDR3 protein: CASTKISGEKLFF; D gene: -; J gene: TRBJ1-4; V gene: TRBV12-3/TRBV12-4; clone size: -
CDR3 DNA: TGTGCCAGCAGCCCCCGAGACAGGGATAATTCACCCCTCCACTTT; CDR3 protein: CASSPRDRDNSPLHF; D gene: TRBD1; J gene: TRBJ1-6; V gene: TRBV9; clone size: -
CDR3 DNA: TGTGCCAGCAGCGGACAGGGGGGGAGCACTGAAGCTTTCTTT; CDR3 protein: CASSGQGGSTEAFF; D gene: TRBD1; J gene: TRBJ1-1; V gene: TRBV7-9; clone size: -
CDR3 DNA: TGTGCCAGCAGGACCACTGGAGGCACAGATACGCAGTATTTT; CDR3 protein: CASRTTGGTDTQYF; D gene: -; J gene: TRBJ2-3; V gene: TRBV2; clone size: -
CDR3 DNA: TGTGCCAGCAGTTTACAGGGCTCCTATGGCTACACCTTC; CDR3 protein: CASSLQGSYGYTF; D gene: -; J gene: TRBJ1-2; V gene: TRBV12-3/TRBV12-4; clone size: -
CDR3 DNA: TGCGCCAGCAGCTTGGACTTTTCGTACACAGATACGCAGTATTTT; CDR3 protein: CASSLDFSYTDTQYF; D gene: -; J gene: TRBJ2-3; V gene: TRBV5-1; clone size: -
CDR3 DNA: TGCAGCGTTCGGGAAATTAGCGGGGGGAACACCGGGGAGCTGTTTTTT; CDR3 protein: CSVREISGGNTGELFF; D gene: TRBD2; J gene: TRBJ2-2; V gene: TRBV29-1; clone size: -
CDR3 DNA: TGTGCCAGCAGCTTAGTAGCGGGTACCGACGAGCAGTACTTC; CDR3 protein: CASSLVAGTDEQYF; D gene: TRBD2; J gene: TRBJ2-7; V gene: TRBV7-2; clone size: once
CDR3 DNA: TGTGCCAGCAGTTACGATGCTTATCAGCCCCAGCATTTT; CDR3 protein: CASSYDAYQPQHF; D gene: -; J gene: TRBJ1-5; V gene: TRBV6-5; clone size: -
CDR3 DNA: TGTGCCAGCACTTACACCTCTGGCGGAAACACCATATATTTT; CDR3 protein: CASTYTSGGNTIYF; D gene: -; J gene: TRBJ1-3; V gene: TRBV6-5; clone size: -
CDR3 DNA: TGTGCCAGTAGTATAGGGACATTCGATGAAAAACTGTTTTTT; CDR3 protein: CASSIGTFDEKLFF; D gene: -; J gene: TRBJ1-4; V gene: TRBV19; clone size: -
CDR3 DNA: TGTGCCAGCAGCCCCACACCTGGACTAGCGGGGGCCAACCTCCCCGAGACCCAGTACTTC; CDR3 protein: CASSPTPGLAGANLPETQYF; D gene: TRBD2; J gene: TRBJ2-5; V gene: TRBV4-2; clone size: -
CDR3 DNA: TGCAGTGCTGGTAGAAACTATGGCTACACCTTC; CDR3 protein: CSAGRNYGYTF; D gene: -; J gene: TRBJ1-2; V gene: TRBV20-1; clone size: -
CDR3 DNA: TGTGCCTGGAGTAGAGACTCTGGGGCCAACGTCCTGACTTTC; CDR3 protein: CAWSRDSGANVLTF; D gene: -; J gene: TRBJ2-6; V gene: TRBV30; clone size: -
CDR3 DNA: TGCGCCAGCAGCTCGACAGGGGGTCACGAGCAGTACTTC; CDR3 protein: CASSSTGGHEQYF; D gene: TRBD1; J gene: TRBJ2-7; V gene: TRBV5-1; clone size: -
CDR3 DNA: TGTGCCAGCTCACCCAGGGGTTCACCCCTCCACTTT; CDR3 protein: CASSPRGSPLHF; D gene: -; J gene: TRBJ1-6; V gene: TRBV18; clone size: -
CDR3 DNA: TGTGCCAGCAGCGACGCGGCTAGCGGGTACAATGAGCAGTTCTTC; CDR3 protein: CASSDAASGYNEQFF; D gene: TRBD2; J gene: TRBJ2-1; V gene: TRBV6-2/TRBV6-3; clone size: -
CDR3 DNA: TGTGCCAGCAGCTTAGAGGGACTTGGGCTCCTGACTTTC; CDR3 protein: CASSLEGLGLLTF; D gene: -; J gene: TRBJ2-6; V gene: TRBV11-3; clone size: -
CDR3 DNA: TGCGCCAGCAGCCCGGAACCGGGCTCTGGGGCCAACGTCCTGACTTTC; CDR3 protein: CASSPEPGSGANVLTF; D gene: -; J gene: TRBJ2-6; V gene: TRBV4-3; clone size: -
CDR3 DNA: TGTGCCCCAGCGTCGAACACTGAAGCTTTCTTT; CDR3 protein: CAPASNTEAFF; D gene: -; J gene: TRBJ1-1; V gene: TRBV14; clone size: once
CDR3 DNA: TGTGCCAGCAGCTTAGAGGCAGGGGCTGGTCAGCCCCAGCATTTT; CDR3 protein: CASSLEAGAGQPQHF; D gene: -; J gene: TRBJ1-5; V gene: TRBV7-2; clone size: -
CDR3 DNA: TGCGCCAGCAGCTTGGATGGGTTTAGCTCCTACGAGCAGTACTTC; CDR3 protein: CASSLDGFSSYEQYF; D gene: -; J gene: TRBJ2-7; V gene: TRBV5-1; clone size: -
CDR3 DNA: TGCGCCAGCAGCTTGCCCAGCTCCTACAATGAGCAGTTCTTC; CDR3 protein: CASSLPSSYNEQFF; D gene: -; J gene: TRBJ2-1; V gene: TRBV5-1; clone size: -
CDR3 DNA: TGTGCCAGCAATATCGGGACAGGGTGGAATGAGCAGTTCTTC; CDR3 protein: CASNIGTGWNEQFF; D gene: TRBD1; J gene: TRBJ2-1; V gene: TRBV27; clone size: -
CDR3 DNA: TGTGCCAGCAGTTTGCTAGACAGGGAAGCTTTCTTT; CDR3 protein: CASSLLDREAFF; D gene: -; J gene: TRBJ1-1; V gene: TRBV6-2/TRBV6-3; clone size: -
CDR3 DNA: TGTGCCAGCAGAGGGGAAGGGGGTACTGAAGCTTTCTTT; CDR3 protein: CASRGEGGTEAFF; D gene: -; J gene: TRBJ1-1; V gene: TRBV12-3/TRBV12-4; clone size: -
CDR3 DNA: TGCGCCAGCAGCTTGGACGGACAGACCACAGATACGCAGTATTTT; CDR3 protein: CASSLDGQTTDTQYF; D gene: -; J gene: TRBJ2-3; V gene: TRBV5-1; clone size: -
CDR3 DNA: TGTGCCAGCAGTCCCACCCAGCTCGGGGCCACAGATACGCAGTATTTT; CDR3 protein: CASSPTQLGATDTQYF; D gene: -; J gene: TRBJ2-3; V gene: TRBV2; clone size: few
CDR3 DNA: TGTGCCAGCAGCGTTGATACGCAGTATTTT; CDR3 protein: CASSVDTQYF; D gene: -; J gene: TRBJ2-3; V gene: TRBV9; clone size: once
CDR3 DNA: TGTGCCAGCAGGCCGACAGGGAACTATGGCTACACCTTC; CDR3 protein: CASRPTGNYGYTF; D gene: TRBD1; J gene: TRBJ1-2; V gene: TRBV6-5; clone size: -